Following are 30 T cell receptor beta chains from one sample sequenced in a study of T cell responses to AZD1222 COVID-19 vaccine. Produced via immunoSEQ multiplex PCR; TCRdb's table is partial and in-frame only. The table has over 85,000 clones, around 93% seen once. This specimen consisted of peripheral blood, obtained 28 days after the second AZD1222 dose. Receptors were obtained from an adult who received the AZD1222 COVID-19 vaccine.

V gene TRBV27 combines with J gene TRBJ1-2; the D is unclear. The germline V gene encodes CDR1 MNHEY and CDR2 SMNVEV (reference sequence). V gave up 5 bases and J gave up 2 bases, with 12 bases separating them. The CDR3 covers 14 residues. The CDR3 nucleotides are TGTGCCAGCAGTCCTCCAGATGGGAACTATGGCTACACCTTC. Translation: CASSPPDGNYGYTF.

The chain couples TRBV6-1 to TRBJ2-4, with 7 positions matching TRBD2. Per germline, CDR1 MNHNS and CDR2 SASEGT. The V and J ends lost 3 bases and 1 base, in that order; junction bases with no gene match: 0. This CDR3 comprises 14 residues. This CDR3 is CASSDGGAKNIQYF. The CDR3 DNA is TGTGCCAGCAGTGACGGGGGGGCCAAAAACATTCAGTACTTC.

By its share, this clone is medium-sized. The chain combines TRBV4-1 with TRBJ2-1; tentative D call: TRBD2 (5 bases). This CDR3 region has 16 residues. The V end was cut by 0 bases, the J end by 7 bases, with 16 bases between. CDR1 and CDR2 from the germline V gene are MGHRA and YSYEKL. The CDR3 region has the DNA TGCGCCAGCAGCCAAGATCTGTGGGATCGGGGAAATGAGCAGTTCTTC. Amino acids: CASSQDLWDRGNEQFF.

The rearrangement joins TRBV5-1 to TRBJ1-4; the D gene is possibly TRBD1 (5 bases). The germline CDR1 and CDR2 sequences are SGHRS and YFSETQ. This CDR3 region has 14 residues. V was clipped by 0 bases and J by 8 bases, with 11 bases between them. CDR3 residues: CASSLVGREEKLFF. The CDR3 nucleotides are TGCGCCAGCAGCTTGGTGGGCAGGGAGGAAAAACTGTTTTTT.

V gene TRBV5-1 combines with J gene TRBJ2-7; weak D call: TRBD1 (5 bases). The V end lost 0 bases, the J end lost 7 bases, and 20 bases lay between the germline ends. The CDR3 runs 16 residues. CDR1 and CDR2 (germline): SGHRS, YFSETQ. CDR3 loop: CASSLGHKTGFREQYF. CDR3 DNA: TGCGCCAGCAGCTTGGGGCACAAAACAGGATTTAGGGAGCAGTACTTC.

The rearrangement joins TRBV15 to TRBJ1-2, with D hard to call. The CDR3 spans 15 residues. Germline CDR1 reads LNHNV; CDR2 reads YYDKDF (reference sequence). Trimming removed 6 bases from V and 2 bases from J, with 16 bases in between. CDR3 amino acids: CATSRTGPLNYGYTF. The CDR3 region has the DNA TGTGCCACCAGTAGGACCGGGCCACTGAACTATGGCTACACCTTC.

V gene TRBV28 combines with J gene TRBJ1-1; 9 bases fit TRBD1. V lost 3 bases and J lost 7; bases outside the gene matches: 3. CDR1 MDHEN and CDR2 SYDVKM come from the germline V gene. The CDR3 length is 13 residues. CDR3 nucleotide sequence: TGTGCCAGCAGTTTGGGACAGGGATTTGAAGCTTTCTTT. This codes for CASSLGQGFEAFF.

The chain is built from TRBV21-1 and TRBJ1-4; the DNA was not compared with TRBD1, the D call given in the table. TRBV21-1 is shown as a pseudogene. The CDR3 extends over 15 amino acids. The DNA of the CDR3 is TGTGCCAGCAGCAAAGCGAACAGGGATAATGAAAAACTGTTTTTT. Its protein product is CASSKANRDNEKLFF.

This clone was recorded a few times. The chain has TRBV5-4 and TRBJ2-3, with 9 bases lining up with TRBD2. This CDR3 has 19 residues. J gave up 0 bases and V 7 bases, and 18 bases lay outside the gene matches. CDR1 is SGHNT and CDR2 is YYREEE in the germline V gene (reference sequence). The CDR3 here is CASSPAESGGPTSTDTQYF. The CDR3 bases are TGTGCCAGCTCCCCCGCGGAGAGCGGGGGGCCAACAAGCACAGATACGCAGTATTTT.

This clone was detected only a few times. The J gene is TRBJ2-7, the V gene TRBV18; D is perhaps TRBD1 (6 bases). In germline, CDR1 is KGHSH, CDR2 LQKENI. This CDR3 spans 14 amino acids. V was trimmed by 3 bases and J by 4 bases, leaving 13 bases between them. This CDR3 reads CASSPPGHWYEQYF. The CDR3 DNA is TGTGCCAGCTCACCCCCGGGACACTGGTACGAGCAGTACTTC.

The CDR3 protein is CASSALMGQNYGYTF. CDR3 coding DNA: TGTGCCAGCAGCGCCTTGATGGGACAAAACTATGGCTACACCTTC. V gene TRBV2 combines with J gene TRBJ1-2, with D perhaps matching TRBD1 (6 bases). The CDR3 has 15 residues. Trimming stripped 6 bases from V and 2 bases from J, with 16 bases between. In germline, CDR1 is SNHLY, CDR2 FYNNEI. The full variable domain, in which reference TRBV2 and TRBJ1-2 provide the parts outside the CDR3, is EPEVTQTPSHQVTQMGQEVILRCVPISNHLYFYWYRQILGQKVEFLVSFYNNEISEKSEIFDDQFSVERPDGSNFTLKIRSTKLEDSAMYFCASSALMGQNYGYTFGSGTRLTVV.

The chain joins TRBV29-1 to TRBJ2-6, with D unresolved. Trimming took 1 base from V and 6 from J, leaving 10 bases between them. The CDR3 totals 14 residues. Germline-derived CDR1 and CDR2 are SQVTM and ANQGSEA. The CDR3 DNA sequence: TGCAGCGTTGAAGTCCTCAAGGAGGCCAACGTCCTGACTTTC. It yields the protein CSVEVLKEANVLTF.

The chain's CDR3 is CASSTKGRNSNQPQHF. CDR3 sequence (DNA): TGTGCCAGCAGTACCAAGGGACGGAATAGCAATCAGCCCCAGCATTTT. The chain is built from TRBV9 and TRBJ1-5; possible D gene TRBD1, 5 bases. V was trimmed by 5 bases and J by 0 bases, leaving 15 bases between them. Germline values: CDR1 SGDLS, CDR2 YYNGEE. The CDR3 totals 16 residues.

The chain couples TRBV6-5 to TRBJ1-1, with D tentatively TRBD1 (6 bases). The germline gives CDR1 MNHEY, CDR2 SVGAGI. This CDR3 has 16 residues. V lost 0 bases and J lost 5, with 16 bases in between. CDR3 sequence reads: CASSYSARAGVTEAFF. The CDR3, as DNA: TGTGCCAGCAGTTACTCCGCTAGGGCAGGGGTGACTGAAGCTTTCTTT.

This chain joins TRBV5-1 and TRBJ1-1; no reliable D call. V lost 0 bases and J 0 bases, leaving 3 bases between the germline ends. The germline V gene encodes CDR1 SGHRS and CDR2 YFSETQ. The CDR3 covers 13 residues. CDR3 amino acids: CASSLDVNTEAFF. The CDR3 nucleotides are TGCGCCAGCAGCTTGGATGTGAACACTGAAGCTTTCTTT.

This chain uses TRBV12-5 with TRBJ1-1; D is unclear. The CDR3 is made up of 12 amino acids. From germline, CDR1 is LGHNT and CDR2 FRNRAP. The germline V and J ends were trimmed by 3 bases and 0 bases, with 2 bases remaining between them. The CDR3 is CASGLMNTEAFF. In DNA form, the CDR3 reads TGTGCTAGTGGTTTAATGAACACTGAAGCTTTCTTT.

CDR3 amino acids: CASSQGTAQPYNEQFF. The CDR3 DNA reads TGTGCCAGCAGCCAAGGCACTGCCCAGCCCTACAATGAGCAGTTCTTC. This chain joins TRBV3-1 (or the pseudogene TRBV3-2) and TRBJ2-1; D call uncertain. From germline, CDR1 is LGHDT and CDR2 YNNKEL (reference sequence). This CDR3 region has 16 residues. V lost 1 base to trimming and J lost 2 bases, with 12 bases between them.

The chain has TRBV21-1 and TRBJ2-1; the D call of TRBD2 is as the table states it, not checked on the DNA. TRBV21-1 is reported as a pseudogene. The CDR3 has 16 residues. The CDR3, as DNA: TGTGCCAGCAGCAAAGAGCGGAGGGTTGTCTACAATGAGCAGTTCTTC. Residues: CASSKERRVVYNEQFF.

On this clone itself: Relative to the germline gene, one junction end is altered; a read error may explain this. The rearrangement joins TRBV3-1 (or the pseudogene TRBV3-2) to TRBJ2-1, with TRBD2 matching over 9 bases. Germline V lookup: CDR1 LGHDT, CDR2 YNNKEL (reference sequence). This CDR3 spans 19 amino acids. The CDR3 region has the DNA TGTGCCAGCAGCCCTCGTATTAGCGGGGGCAGGACCGATTCCAATGGGCAGTTCTTC. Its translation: CASSPRISGGRTDSNGQFF.

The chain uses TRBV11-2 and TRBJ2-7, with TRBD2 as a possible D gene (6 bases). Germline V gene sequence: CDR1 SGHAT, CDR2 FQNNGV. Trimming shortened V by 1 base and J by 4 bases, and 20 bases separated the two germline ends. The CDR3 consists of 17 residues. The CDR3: CASSLAPAVDGTYEQYF. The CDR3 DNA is TGTGCCAGCAGCTTAGCCCCCGCCGTCGACGGGACTTACGAGCAGTACTTC.

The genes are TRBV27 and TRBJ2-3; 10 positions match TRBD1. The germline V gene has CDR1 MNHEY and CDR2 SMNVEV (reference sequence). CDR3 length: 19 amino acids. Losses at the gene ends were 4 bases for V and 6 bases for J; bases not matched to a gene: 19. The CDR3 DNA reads TGTGCCAGCAGTTATGAGCCGGGACAGGGGAACTGGGGGAAGGATACGCAGTATTTT. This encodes CASSYEPGQGNWGKDTQYF.

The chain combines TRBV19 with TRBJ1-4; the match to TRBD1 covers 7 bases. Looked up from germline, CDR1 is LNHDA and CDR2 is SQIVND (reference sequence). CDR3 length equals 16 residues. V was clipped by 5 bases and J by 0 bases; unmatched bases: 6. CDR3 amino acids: CASSWGQLTTNEKLFF. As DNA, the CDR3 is TGTGCCAGTAGTTGGGGACAGTTAACAACTAATGAAAAACTGTTTTTT.

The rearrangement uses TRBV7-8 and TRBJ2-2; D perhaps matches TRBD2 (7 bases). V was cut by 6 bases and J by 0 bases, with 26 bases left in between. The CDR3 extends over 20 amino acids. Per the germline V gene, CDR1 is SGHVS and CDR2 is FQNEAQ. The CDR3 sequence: CASSRQRIRGATSNTGELFF. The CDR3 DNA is TGTGCCAGCAGTCGCCAAAGGATCCGGGGGGCTACTTCGAACACCGGGGAGCTGTTTTTT.

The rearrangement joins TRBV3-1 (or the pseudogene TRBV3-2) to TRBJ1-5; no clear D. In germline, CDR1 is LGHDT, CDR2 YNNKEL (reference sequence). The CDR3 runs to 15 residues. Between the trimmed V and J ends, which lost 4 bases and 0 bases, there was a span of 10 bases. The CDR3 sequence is CASSPRVNSNQPQHF. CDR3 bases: TGTGCCAGCAGCCCGCGGGTAAATAGCAATCAGCCCCAGCATTTT.

Here the CDR3 DNA reads TGTGCCAGCAGTGGAACTAGCTGGGGAGATACGCAGTATTTT. Translated, it gives CASSGTSWGDTQYF. The chain links TRBV27 to TRBJ2-3, with D perhaps matching TRBD2 (6 bases). The CDR3 loop spans 14 amino acids. Trimming removed 5 bases from V and 5 bases from J, with 14 bases in between. Looked up from germline, CDR1 is MNHEY and CDR2 is SMNVEV (reference sequence).

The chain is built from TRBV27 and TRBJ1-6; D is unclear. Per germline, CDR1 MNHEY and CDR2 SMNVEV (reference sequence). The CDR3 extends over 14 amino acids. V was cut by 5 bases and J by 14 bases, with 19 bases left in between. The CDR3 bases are TGTGCCAGCAGTCCCTGGCTGGTTATTCCTTCCCTCCACTTT. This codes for CASSPWLVIPSLHF.

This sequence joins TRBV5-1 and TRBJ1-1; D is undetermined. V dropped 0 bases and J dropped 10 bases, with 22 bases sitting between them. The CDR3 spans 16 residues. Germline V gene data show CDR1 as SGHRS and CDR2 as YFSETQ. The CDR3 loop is CASSLAKAIGSGRAFF. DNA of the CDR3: TGCGCCAGCAGCTTGGCCAAAGCTATAGGTAGTGGTAGAGCTTTCTTT.

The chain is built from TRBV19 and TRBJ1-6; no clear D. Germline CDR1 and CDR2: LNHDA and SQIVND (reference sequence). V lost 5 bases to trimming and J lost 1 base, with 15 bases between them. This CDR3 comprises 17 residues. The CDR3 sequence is CASSPVTTLSYNSPLHF. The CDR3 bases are TGTGCCAGTAGTCCCGTCACAACCTTGTCCTATAATTCACCCCTCCACTTT.

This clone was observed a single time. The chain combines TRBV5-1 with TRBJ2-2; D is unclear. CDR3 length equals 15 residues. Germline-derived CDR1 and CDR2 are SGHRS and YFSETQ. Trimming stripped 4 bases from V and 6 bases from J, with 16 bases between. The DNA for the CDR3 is TGCGCCAGCAGCCGCCAAAACTTCGGTTCCGGGGAGCTGTTTTTT. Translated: CASSRQNFGSGELFF.

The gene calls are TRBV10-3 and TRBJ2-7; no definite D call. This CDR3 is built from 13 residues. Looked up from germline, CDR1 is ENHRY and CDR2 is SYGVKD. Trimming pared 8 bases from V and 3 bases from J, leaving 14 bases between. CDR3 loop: CAIGSSPLYEQYF. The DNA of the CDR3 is TGTGCCATCGGGTCCTCCCCTCTCTACGAGCAGTACTTC.